Sequencing of this TCR beta chain was carried out in a study of early T cells in non-severe SARS-CoV-2 infection. Broader study findings: Matching with VDJdb favored anti-spike CD8 responses (missing private and CD4 specificities).

This clonotype was found a few times. The antigen is not known. TCRdb recomputed calls from the 5' RACE reads with MiXCR, one row per CDR3 protein. The sample gives about 83,000 distinct CDR3 sequences, 12% to 15% of which show up once; 1.4% is in the top ten. The germline gives CDR1 DFQATT, CDR2 SNEGSKA (reference sequence). The CDR3 spans 14 residues. V was cut by 3 bases and J by 2 bases, with 12 bases left in between. Sequencing used whole blood. This chain uses TRBV20-1 with TRBJ2-3; D might be TRBD2 (6 bases). This TCR derives from an adult who was a healthcare worker with PCR-confirmed SARS-CoV-2 infection or an uninfected control (not recorded which). CDR3 region: CSASGRGITDTQYF. DNA for the CDR3: TGCAGTGCTAGTGGTCGGGGGATCACAGATACGCAGTATTTT.